Shown below are 24 T cell receptor beta chains from a single sample sequenced in a study of cytomegalovirus exposure and HLA in healthy donors. Use of 60 Vbeta and 13 Jbeta primers characterized the PCR. Clones were sequenced by immunoSEQ multiplex PCR, and TCRdb holds only the in-frame ones, with some missing. The data show about 180,000 clones, with about 82% seen just once and around 1.5% held by the top ten. Sequenced input: PBMCs. Every receptor here comes from a young man in good health and CMV-seronegative.

The chain joins TRBV19 to TRBJ1-4; TRBD1 aligns across 9 bases. The CDR3 is made up of 16 amino acids. Losses at the gene ends were 4 bases for V and 10 bases for J; bases not matched to a gene: 13. CDR1 and CDR2 from the germline V gene are LNHDA and SQIVND (reference sequence). The DNA for the CDR3 is TGTGCCAGTAGTAGCCCACAGGACAGGGGCAGGCGAAAACTGTTTTTT. This translates into CASSSPQDRGRRKLFF.

The chain joins TRBV5-6 to TRBJ2-7; tentative D call: TRBD2 (5 bases). This CDR3 is 14 amino acids long. Germline loops: CDR1 SGHDT, CDR2 YYEEEE. Trimming removed 4 bases at V and 2 bases at J, with 13 bases between. CDR3 coding DNA: TGTGCCAGCAGCCCTCTAGCCCAGCCCTACGAGCAGTACTTC. Protein product: CASSPLAQPYEQYF.

The rearrangement links TRBV7-2 to TRBJ2-2, with D possibly matching TRBD2 (6 bases). Trimming left V 6 bases short and J 3 bases short, with 17 bases between. Per the germline V gene, CDR1 is SGHTA and CDR2 is FQGNSA. This CDR3 has 16 amino acids. CDR3 region: CASSSPRGGHTGELFF. The CDR3 DNA reads TGTGCCAGCAGTTCGCCGCGGGGCGGTCACACCGGGGAGCTGTTTTTT.

The chain couples TRBV30 to TRBJ1-3; D is ambiguous. This CDR3 comprises 11 residues. Germline-derived CDR1 and CDR2 are GTSNPN and SVGIG (reference sequence). The V end was cut by 3 bases, the J end by 4 bases, with 4 bases between. CDR3 amino acids: CAWSIGNTIYF. The CDR3 bases are TGTGCCTGGAGCATCGGAAACACCATATATTTT.

V and J are TRBV5-1 and TRBJ2-1; 9 bases match TRBD2. J lost 7 bases, V lost 4 bases, and 12 bases had no gene match. There are 16 residues in the CDR3. The germline CDR1 and CDR2 sequences are SGHRS and YFSETQ. Here the CDR3 reads CASSRAASGIGNEQFF. CDR3 in DNA: TGCGCCAGCAGCCGGGCGGCTAGCGGGATTGGGAATGAGCAGTTCTTC.

A single count supports this clone. This chain connects TRBV27 to TRBJ2-3; maybe TRBD1 (6 bases). The length of the CDR3 is 15 residues. Germline CDR1 reads MNHEY; CDR2 reads SMNVEV (reference sequence). V was pared by 2 bases and J by 2 bases, with 11 bases between. As DNA, the CDR3 is TGTGCCAGCAGTTTAAGGACAGTCTTCACAGATACGCAGTATTTT. Encoded protein: CASSLRTVFTDTQYF.

The chain uses TRBV11-2 and TRBJ2-2; 7 bases agree with TRBD2. The CDR3 contains 15 residues. The trim removed 0 bases at V and 5 bases at J, leaving 3 bases unmatched. The germline V gene encodes CDR1 SGHAT and CDR2 FQNNGV. The CDR3 here is CASSLEASGTGELFF. CDR3 nucleotides: TGTGCCAGCAGCTTAGAAGCTAGCGGAACCGGGGAGCTGTTTTTT.

The CDR3 DNA reads TGTGCCAGCAGTTGGGACTTGGCTTTCTTTGAAGCTTTCTTT. This codes for CASSWDLAFFEAFF. The J gene is TRBJ1-1, the V gene TRBV7-2; TRBD1 might be the D (5 bases). In germline, CDR1 is SGHTA, CDR2 FQGNSA. Trimming removed 6 bases at V and 7 bases at J, with 18 bases between. CDR3 size: 14 residues.

In nucleotides, the CDR3 is TGCAGCGTTGGTAACAGGGGGTACGAGCAGTACTTC. It encodes CSVGNRGYEQYF. The J gene is TRBJ2-7, the V gene TRBV29-1; 8 bases fit TRBD1. The germline V gene encodes CDR1 SQVTM and CDR2 ANQGSEA. This CDR3 has 12 residues. Trimming at V came to 4 bases and at J to 4 bases, leaving 3 bases not matched to a gene.

This clone was observed a few times. V usage is TRBV28 and J usage is TRBJ2-1, with D possibly matching TRBD1 (5 bases). Trimming took off 5 bases at V and 1 base at J, with 12 bases between the two ends. CDR1 is MDHEN and CDR2 is SYDVKM in the germline V gene. The CDR3 is made up of 15 amino acids. CDR3 region: CASSPHQGSYNEQFF. DNA for the CDR3: TGTGCCAGCAGTCCCCACCAGGGTTCCTACAATGAGCAGTTCTTC.

This clone has just one count. The chain uses TRBV13 and TRBJ1-3; 9 nucleotides line up with TRBD1. The J segment lost 7 bases and the V segment lost 6 bases, leaving 7 bases of the junction unmatched. Per germline, CDR1 PRHDT and CDR2 FYEKMQ (reference sequence). The CDR3 sequence is 14 residues long. This CDR3 reads CASRPTGGENTIYF. The CDR3 nucleotides are TGTGCCAGCAGGCCGACAGGGGGGGAGAACACCATATATTTT.

The chain couples TRBV13 to TRBJ2-7; 7 bases line up with TRBD1. From germline, CDR1 is PRHDT and CDR2 FYEKMQ (reference sequence). The V and J ends lost 5 bases and 0 bases, in that order; junction bases with no gene match: 4. This CDR3 contains 14 residues. The CDR3 DNA is TGTGCCAGCAGCGACAGGGACAGCTCCTACGAGCAGTACTTC. Translated, it gives CASSDRDSSYEQYF. Combining the CDR3 with reference TRBV13 and TRBJ2-7 gives the whole variable domain AAGVIQSPRHLIKEKRETATLKCYPIPRHDTVYWYQQGPGQDPQFLISFYEKMQSDKGSIPDRFSAQQFSDYHSELNMSSLELGDSALYFCASSDRDSSYEQYFGPGTRLTVT.

The chain carries TRBV4-1 and TRBJ2-2, with D unresolved. Germline CDR1 and CDR2: MGHRA and YSYEKL. The CDR3 has 13 amino acids. Trimming removed 4 bases at V and 6 bases at J, with 9 bases between. This CDR3 is CASSLKHSGELFF. The DNA of the CDR3 is TGCGCCAGCAGCCTTAAGCACTCCGGGGAGCTGTTTTTT.

CDR3 DNA: TGTGCCAGCAGTGATCAGGCGAGCTCCTACAATGAGCAGTTCTTC. Protein product: CASSDQASSYNEQFF. The chain has TRBV2 and TRBJ2-1, with no clear D. Deletions cut 3 bases from V and 0 bases from J, with 9 bases between. The germline V gene encodes CDR1 SNHLY and CDR2 FYNNEI. CDR3 length: 15 residues.

The chain has TRBV6-5 and TRBJ1-1; 7 positions agree with TRBD1. This CDR3 is built from 15 residues. CDR1 is MNHEY, CDR2 SVGAGI, per germline. After removal of 5 bases from V and 1 base from J, the junction contained 7 bases not matched to a gene. CDR3 nucleotide sequence: TGTGCCAGCAGTAAAACCGGGACAGAGAACACTGAAGCTTTCTTT. As protein: CASSKTGTENTEAFF.

The chain couples TRBV7-9 to TRBJ2-5; possible D gene TRBD1, 6 bases. CDR3 length equals 14 residues. Trimming removed 3 bases from V and 5 bases from J, with 13 bases in between. CDR1 is SEHNR and CDR2 is FQNEAQ in the germline V gene (reference sequence). This chain's CDR3 is CASSFVRGPETQYF. The CDR3 region has the DNA TGTGCCAGCAGCTTTGTCAGGGGACCGGAGACCCAGTACTTC. The full variable domain, its missing parts supplied by reference TRBV7-9 and TRBJ2-5, is DTGVSQNPRHKITKRGQNVTFRCDPISEHNRLYWYRQTLGQGPEFLTYFQNEAQLEKSRLLSDRFSAERPKGSFSTLEIQRTEQGDSAMYLCASSFVRGPETQYFGPGTRLLVL.

The rearrangement links TRBV4-2 to TRBJ2-3; tentatively, D is TRBD2 (6 bases). This CDR3 region has 15 residues. V gave up 10 bases and J gave up 0 bases, with 17 bases separating them. Germline-derived CDR1 and CDR2 are LGHNA and YNFKEQ. CDR3 residues: CATTRQAGSTDTQYF. The DNA for the CDR3 is TGTGCCACCACCCGACAAGCGGGTAGCACAGATACGCAGTATTTT.

This chain connects TRBV6-5 to TRBJ1-6; the D is unclear. Germline CDR1 and CDR2: MNHEY and SVGAGI. The CDR3 spans 14 residues. V lost 7 bases, J lost 6 bases, and 13 bases lay in between. CDR3 in DNA: TGTGCCAGCAAATCCGAGGCCCCTAATTCACCCCTCCACTTT. Translation: CASKSEAPNSPLHF.

This clone was seen a few times. The rearrangement uses TRBV5-4 and TRBJ2-3, with a tentative D call TRBD1 (6 bases). CDR1 is SGHNT and CDR2 is YYREEE in the germline V gene (reference sequence). V was cut by 0 bases and J by 0 bases, with 8 bases left in between. There are 15 residues in the CDR3. The CDR3 sequence: CASSLGGLSTDTQYF. In DNA form, the CDR3 reads TGTGCCAGCAGCTTGGGGGGGCTGAGCACAGATACGCAGTATTTT.

This clone was seen once. The chain recombines TRBV27 with TRBJ1-4; D perhaps matches TRBD1 (5 bases). Germline assignment: CDR1 MNHEY and CDR2 SMNVEV (reference sequence). The CDR3 has 14 amino acids. V was shortened by 5 bases and J by 8 bases, with 15 bases between the two germline ends. The CDR3 loop reads CASSLRRGKEKLFF. The CDR3 DNA reads as TGTGCCAGCAGTCTCCGGCGGGGGAAGGAAAAACTGTTTTTT.

This clone was observed a few times. This sequence joins TRBV6-1 and TRBJ2-3; 9 nucleotides line up with TRBD2. The junction had 5 bases not matched to a gene; V was cut back by 8 bases and J by 2 bases. In germline, CDR1 is MNHNS, CDR2 SASEGT. CDR3 length equals 14 residues. CDR3 bases: TGTGCCAGCCGGAGCGGGGGGCTCACAGATACGCAGTATTTT. This gives the protein CASRSGGLTDTQYF.

J is TRBJ2-7 and V is TRBV5-4; 13 bases line up with TRBD2. V gave up 0 bases and J gave up 4 bases; unmatched junction bases: 1. Germline lookup yields CDR1 SGHNT and CDR2 YYREEE (reference sequence). This CDR3 spans 15 amino acids. The CDR3 DNA reads TGTGCCAGCAGCTTGGGACTAGCGGGAGGTTACGAGCAGTACTTC. Translation: CASSLGLAGGYEQYF.

J is TRBJ2-1 and V is TRBV2, with 10 bases aligning to TRBD2. The CDR3 runs 16 residues. V gave up 7 bases and J gave up 2 bases; unmatched junction bases: 8. Germline V gene sequence: CDR1 SNHLY, CDR2 FYNNEI. CDR3 DNA: TGTGCCAGCACGGGAGCGGGGGGGCGTGCCTACAATGAGCAGTTCTTC. Its protein product is CASTGAGGRAYNEQFF.

Only one count was recorded for this clone. The V call is TRBV6-4, the J call TRBJ2-7, with D maybe TRBD1 (7 bases). The CDR3 is 18 residues long. The V end was cut by 8 bases, the J end by 3 bases, with 29 bases between. Germline lookup yields CDR1 MRHNA and CDR2 SNTAGT. As DNA, the CDR3 is TGTGCCAGCTGTTCAACCCACTGGGGGGACAGTACCAACTACGAGCAGTACTTC. It encodes CASCSTHWGDSTNYEQYF.